Each of the 8 T cell receptor beta chains below was sequenced from the same sample in a study of identifying expanded T cells in peripheral blood. Measured with immunoSEQ multiplex PCR; TCRdb has only the in-frame clones, and not every one. Of approximately 86,000 clones in the sample, around 84% were seen once. The sample comprised blood. The receptors come from a person aged 18 to 69 in good health.

The J gene is TRBJ2-1, the V gene TRBV5-1; no firm D call. Germline CDR1 and CDR2: SGHRS and YFSETQ. The CDR3 is 17 residues long. Trimming pared 0 bases from V and 0 bases from J, leaving 13 bases between. CDR3 protein: CASSLGASLSSYNEQFF. In DNA form, the CDR3 reads TGCGCCAGCAGCTTGGGTGCGAGCCTAAGCTCCTACAATGAGCAGTTCTTC.

V gene TRBV7-1 combines with J gene TRBJ1-2; D is unresolved. TRBV7-1 is an ORF; its function is uncertain. The CDR3 contains 11 residues. The germline V and J ends were trimmed by 4 bases and 8 bases, with 8 bases remaining between them. Here the CDR3 DNA reads TGTGCCAGCAGCTTCAGGTTCGGCTACACCTTC. Translating it yields CASSFRFGYTF.

The CDR3 DNA sequence: TGCAGCGTTGAAAAATATGCAGGGGACACTGAAGCTTTCTTT. This encodes CSVEKYAGDTEAFF. The V and J genes are TRBV29-1 and TRBJ1-1, with D maybe TRBD1 (6 bases). The V and J ends lost 2 bases and 3 bases respectively, with 13 bases between them. Germline V gene sequence: CDR1 SQVTM, CDR2 ANQGSEA. This CDR3 spans 14 amino acids.

The chain couples TRBV19 to TRBJ2-5; the match to TRBD1 covers 9 bases. V lost 2 bases, J lost 4 bases, and 8 bases stayed unmatched. In germline, CDR1 is LNHDA, CDR2 SQIVND (reference sequence). CDR3 size: 16 residues. CDR3 nucleotides: TGTGCCAGTAGTATACCGGGCGGGACAGGGAGAGAGACCCAGTACTTC. As protein: CASSIPGGTGRETQYF.

The chain links TRBV25-1 to TRBJ2-3; TRBD1 matches at 10 bases. CDR1 is MGHDK, CDR2 SYGVNS, per germline. V was pared by 3 bases and J by 5 bases, with 8 bases of the junction left unmatched. There are 16 residues in the CDR3. In DNA, the CDR3 is TGTGCCAGCAGTGAGGGAAGACAGGGGGCGGGAGATACGCAGTATTTT. This translates into CASSEGRQGAGDTQYF.

The chain combines TRBV11-2 with TRBJ2-7; unclear D gene. Trimming stripped 0 bases from V and 2 bases from J, with 8 bases between. The CDR3 contains 14 residues. Germline CDR1 and CDR2: SGHAT and FQNNGV. CDR3: CASSLDNGPYEQYF. Here the CDR3 DNA reads TGTGCCAGCAGCTTAGATAACGGGCCCTACGAGCAGTACTTC.

The gene calls are TRBV5-4 and TRBJ2-1; TRBD2 matches 7 bases. The CDR3 has 16 residues. With 4 bases clipped from V and 4 bases from J, the junction kept 11 bases outside the gene matches. Germline loops: CDR1 SGHNT, CDR2 YYREEE (reference sequence). CDR3: CASSRTLGSGYNEQFF. CDR3 coding DNA: TGTGCCAGCAGCCGGACCCTGGGTAGCGGGTACAATGAGCAGTTCTTC.

The chain is built from TRBV6-1 and TRBJ1-1; D remains unclear. Trimming left V 6 bases short and J 0 bases short, with 8 bases between. CDR1 is MNHNS, CDR2 SASEGT, per germline. The CDR3 is 13 residues long. This chain's CDR3 is CASRTQMNTEAFF. For the CDR3, the DNA is TGTGCCAGCAGGACACAAATGAACACTGAAGCTTTCTTT.